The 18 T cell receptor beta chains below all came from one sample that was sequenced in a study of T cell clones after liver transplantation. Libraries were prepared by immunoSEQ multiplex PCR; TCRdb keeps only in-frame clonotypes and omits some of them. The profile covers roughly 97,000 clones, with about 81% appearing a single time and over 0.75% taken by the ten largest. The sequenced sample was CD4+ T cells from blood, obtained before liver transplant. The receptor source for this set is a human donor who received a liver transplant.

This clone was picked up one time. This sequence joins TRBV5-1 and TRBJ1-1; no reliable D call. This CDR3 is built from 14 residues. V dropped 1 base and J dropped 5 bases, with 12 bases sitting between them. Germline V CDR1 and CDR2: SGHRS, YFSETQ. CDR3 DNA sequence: TGCGCCAGCAGCTTGAACACGGAGGGAACTGAAGCTTTCTTT. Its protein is CASSLNTEGTEAFF.

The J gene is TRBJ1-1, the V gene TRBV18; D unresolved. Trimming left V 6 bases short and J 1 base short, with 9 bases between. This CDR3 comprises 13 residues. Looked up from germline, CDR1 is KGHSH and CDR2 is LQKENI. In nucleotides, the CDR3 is TGTGCCAGCTCCTATGCCAAGAACACTGAAGCTTTCTTT. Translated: CASSYAKNTEAFF.

The CDR3 DNA is TGTGCCAGCAGCTTCGATAGCGGCGAAACCTACAATGAGCAGTTCTTC. Its translation is CASSFDSGETYNEQFF. The chain carries TRBV11-1 and TRBJ2-1, with D possibly matching TRBD2 (6 bases). The CDR3 sequence is 16 residues long. The germline V gene has CDR1 SGHAT and CDR2 FQDESV (reference sequence). The V end lost 3 bases, the J end lost 2 bases, and 14 bases lay between the germline ends.

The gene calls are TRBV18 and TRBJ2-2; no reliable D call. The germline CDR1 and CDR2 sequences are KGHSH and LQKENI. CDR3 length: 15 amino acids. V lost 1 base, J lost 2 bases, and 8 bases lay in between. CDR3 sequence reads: CASSPRTSNTGELFF. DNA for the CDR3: TGTGCCAGCTCACCACGTACATCCAACACCGGGGAGCTGTTTTTT.

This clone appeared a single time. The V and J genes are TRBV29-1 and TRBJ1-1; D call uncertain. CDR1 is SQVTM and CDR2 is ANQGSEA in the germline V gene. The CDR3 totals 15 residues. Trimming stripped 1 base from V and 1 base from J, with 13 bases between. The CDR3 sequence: CSVEGARTQNTEAFF. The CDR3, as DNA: TGCAGCGTTGAAGGGGCTAGGACCCAGAACACTGAAGCTTTCTTT.

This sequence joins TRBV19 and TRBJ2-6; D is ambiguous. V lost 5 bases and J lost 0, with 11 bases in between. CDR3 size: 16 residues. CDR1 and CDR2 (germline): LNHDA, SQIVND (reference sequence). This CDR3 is CASSERRVSGANVLTF. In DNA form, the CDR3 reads TGTGCCAGTAGTGAAAGAAGAGTCTCTGGGGCCAACGTCCTGACTTTC.

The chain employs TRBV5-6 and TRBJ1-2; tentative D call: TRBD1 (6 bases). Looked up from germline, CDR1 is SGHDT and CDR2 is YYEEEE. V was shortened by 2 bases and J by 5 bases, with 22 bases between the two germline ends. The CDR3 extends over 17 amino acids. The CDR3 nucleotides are TGTGCCAGCAGCTTACAGGGTGGAGTGTTATTGGAGTATGGCTACACCTTC. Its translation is CASSLQGGVLLEYGYTF.

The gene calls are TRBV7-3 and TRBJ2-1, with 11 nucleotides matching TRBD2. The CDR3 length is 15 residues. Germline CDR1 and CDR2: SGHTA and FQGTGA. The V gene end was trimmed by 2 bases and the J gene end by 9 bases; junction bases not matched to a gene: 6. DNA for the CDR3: TGTGCCAGCAGCTTAGCACTAGCGGGAGAGGGTGAGCAGTTCTTC. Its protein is CASSLALAGEGEQFF.

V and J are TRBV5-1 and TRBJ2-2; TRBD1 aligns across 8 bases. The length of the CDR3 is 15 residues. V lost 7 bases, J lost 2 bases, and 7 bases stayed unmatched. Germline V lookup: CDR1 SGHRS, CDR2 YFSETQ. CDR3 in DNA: TGCGCCAGCGACACCGGGACAGGAAACACCGGGGAGCTGTTTTTT. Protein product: CASDTGTGNTGELFF. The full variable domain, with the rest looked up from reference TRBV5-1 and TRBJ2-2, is KAGVTQTPRYLIKTRGQQVTLSCSPISGHRSVSWYQQTPGQGLQFLFEYFSETQRNKGNFPGRFSGRQFSNSRSEMNVSTLELGDSALYLCASDTGTGNTGELFFGEGSRLTVL.

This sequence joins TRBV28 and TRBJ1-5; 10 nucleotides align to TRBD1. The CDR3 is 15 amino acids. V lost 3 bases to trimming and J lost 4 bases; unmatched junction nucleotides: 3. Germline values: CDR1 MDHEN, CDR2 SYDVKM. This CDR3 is CASSFLGQGNQPQHF. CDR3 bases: TGTGCCAGCAGTTTCCTGGGACAGGGGAATCAGCCCCAGCATTTT. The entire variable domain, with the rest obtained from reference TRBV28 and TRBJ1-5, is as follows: DVKVTQSSRYLVKRTGEKVFLECVQDMDHENMFWYRQDPGLGLRLIYFSYDVKMKEKGDIPEGYSVSREKKERFSLILESASTNQTSMYLCASSFLGQGNQPQHFGDGTRLSIL.

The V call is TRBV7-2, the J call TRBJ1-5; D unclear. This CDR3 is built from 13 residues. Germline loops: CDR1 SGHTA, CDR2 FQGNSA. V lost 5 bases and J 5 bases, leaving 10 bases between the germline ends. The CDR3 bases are TGTGCCAGCAGCCGGCGGAAGGATCAGCCCCAGCATTTT. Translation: CASSRRKDQPQHF. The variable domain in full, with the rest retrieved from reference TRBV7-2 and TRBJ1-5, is GAGVSQSPSNKVTEKGKDVELRCDPISGHTALYWYRQSLGQGLEFLIYFQGNSAPDKSGLPSDRFSAERTGGSVSTLTIQRTQQEDSAVYLCASSRRKDQPQHFGDGTRLSIL.

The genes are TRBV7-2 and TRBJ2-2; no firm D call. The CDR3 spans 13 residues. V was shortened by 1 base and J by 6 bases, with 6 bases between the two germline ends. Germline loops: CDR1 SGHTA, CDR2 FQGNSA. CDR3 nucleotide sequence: TGTGCCAGCAGCTTAGTGCAAGCCGGGGAGCTGTTTTTT. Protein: CASSLVQAGELFF.

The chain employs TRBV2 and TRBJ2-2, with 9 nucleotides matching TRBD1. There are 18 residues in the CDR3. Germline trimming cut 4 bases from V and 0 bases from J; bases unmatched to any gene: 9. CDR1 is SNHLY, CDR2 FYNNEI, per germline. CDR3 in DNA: TGTGCCAGCAGTGCCTTTTCACAGGGGGCCTCGAACACCGGGGAGCTGTTTTTT. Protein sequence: CASSAFSQGASNTGELFF.

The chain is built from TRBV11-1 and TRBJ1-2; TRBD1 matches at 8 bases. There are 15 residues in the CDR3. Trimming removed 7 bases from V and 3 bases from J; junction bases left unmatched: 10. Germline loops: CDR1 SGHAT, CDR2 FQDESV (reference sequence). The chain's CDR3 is CASNPQGQADYGYTF. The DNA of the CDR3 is TGTGCCAGCAACCCGCAGGGACAGGCGGACTATGGCTACACCTTC.

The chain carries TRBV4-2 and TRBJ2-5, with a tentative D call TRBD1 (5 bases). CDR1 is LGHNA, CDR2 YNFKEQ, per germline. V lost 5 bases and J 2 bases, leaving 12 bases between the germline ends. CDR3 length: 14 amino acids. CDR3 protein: CASSSGHRQETQYF. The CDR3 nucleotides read TGTGCCAGCAGCTCCGGACATCGACAAGAGACCCAGTACTTC.

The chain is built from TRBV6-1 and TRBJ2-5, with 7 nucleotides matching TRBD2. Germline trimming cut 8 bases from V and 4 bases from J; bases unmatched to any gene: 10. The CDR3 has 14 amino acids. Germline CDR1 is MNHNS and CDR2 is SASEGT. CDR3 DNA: TGTGCCAGCCTCTGGGGGGGAATGGGAGAGACCCAGTACTTC. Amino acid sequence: CASLWGGMGETQYF.

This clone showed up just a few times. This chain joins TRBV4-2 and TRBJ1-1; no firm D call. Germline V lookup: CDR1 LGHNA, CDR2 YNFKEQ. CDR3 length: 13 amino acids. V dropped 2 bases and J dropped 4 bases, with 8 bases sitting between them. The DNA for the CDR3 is TGTGCCAGCAGCCAATTTCGAGTCACTGAAGCTTTCTTT. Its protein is CASSQFRVTEAFF.

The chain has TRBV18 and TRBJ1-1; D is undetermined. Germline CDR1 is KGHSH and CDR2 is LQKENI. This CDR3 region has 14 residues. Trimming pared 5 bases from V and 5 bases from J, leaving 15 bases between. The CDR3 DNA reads TGTGCCAGCTCAATCGGCCCCAGCGGGACTGAAGCTTTCTTT. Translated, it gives CASSIGPSGTEAFF.